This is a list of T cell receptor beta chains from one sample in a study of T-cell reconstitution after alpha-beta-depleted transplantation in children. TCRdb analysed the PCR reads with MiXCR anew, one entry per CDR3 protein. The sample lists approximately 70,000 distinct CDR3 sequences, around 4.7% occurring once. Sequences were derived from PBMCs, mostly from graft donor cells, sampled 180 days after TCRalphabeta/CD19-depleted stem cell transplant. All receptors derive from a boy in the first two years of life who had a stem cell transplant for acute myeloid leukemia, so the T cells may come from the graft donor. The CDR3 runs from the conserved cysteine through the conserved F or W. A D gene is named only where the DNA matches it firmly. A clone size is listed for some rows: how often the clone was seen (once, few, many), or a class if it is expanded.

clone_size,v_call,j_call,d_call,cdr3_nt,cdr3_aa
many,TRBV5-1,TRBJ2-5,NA,TGCGCCAGCAGCTTAGAGGGAGAGACCCAGTACTTC,CASSLEGETQYF
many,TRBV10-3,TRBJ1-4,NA,TGTGCCACCTCCCAGCCGGGCCTTCATAATGAAAAACTGTTTTTT,CATSQPGLHNEKLFF
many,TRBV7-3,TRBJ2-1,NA,TGTGCCAGCAGCTTCGAGCCTTCCTACAATGAGCAGTTCTTC,CASSFEPSYNEQFF
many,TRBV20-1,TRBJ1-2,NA,TGCAGTGCTAGATACTCTGGGCGGGGGGATGGCTACACCTTC,CSARYSGRGDGYTF
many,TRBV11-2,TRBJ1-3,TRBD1,TGTGCCAGCAGCTTAGGCCCGCAGGGGGCTTCTGGAAACACCATATATTTT,CASSLGPQGASGNTIYF
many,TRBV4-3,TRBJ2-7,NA,TGCGCCAGCAGCCAAGCCTTCGGGGGCGCGGGGGAGCAGTACTTC,CASSQAFGGAGEQYF
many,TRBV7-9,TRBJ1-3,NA,TGTGCCAGCTCGAGCCCCGGAAACACCATATATTTT,CASSSPGNTIYF
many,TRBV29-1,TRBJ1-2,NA,TGCAGCGGGGACTATGGCTACACCTTC,CSGDYGYTF
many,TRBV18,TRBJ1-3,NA,TGTGCCAGCTCACCACGAACAGGTGGAAACACCATATATTTT,CASSPRTGGNTIYF
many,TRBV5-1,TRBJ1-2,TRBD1,TGCGCCAGCAGCCTAGCAGGGGGGACAGGGGACGGCTACACCTTC,CASSLAGGTGDGYTF
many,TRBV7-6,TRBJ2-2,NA,TGTGCCAGCAGCTTACAGTTACCCGGGGAGCTGTTTTTT,CASSLQLPGELFF
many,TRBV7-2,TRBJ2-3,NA,TGTGCCAGCAGCTTAATCGGGGGTACGCAGTATTTT,CASSLIGGTQYF
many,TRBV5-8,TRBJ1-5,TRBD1,TGTGCCAGCAGCTCCGGACAGGGGGTCCTGAATCAGCCCCAGCATTTT,CASSSGQGVLNQPQHF
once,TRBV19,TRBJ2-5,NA,TGTGCCAGTAGTATACTCGGAATGGGAGAGACCCAGTACTTC,CASSILGMGETQYF
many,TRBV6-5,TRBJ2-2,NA,TGTGCCAGCAGTTACAGGGGGGGAGGAGGCACCGGGGAGCTGTTTTTT,CASSYRGGGGTGELFF
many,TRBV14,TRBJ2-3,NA,TGTGCCAGCAGCCAAGAGTCTCCCACAGATACGCAGTATTTT,CASSQESPTDTQYF
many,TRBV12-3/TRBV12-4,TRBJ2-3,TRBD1,TGTGCCAGCAGGTCGCCTCAGGGGGCGATGAACACAGATACGCAGTATTTT,CASRSPQGAMNTDTQYF
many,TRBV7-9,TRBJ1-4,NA,TGTGCCAGCAGCTTAGAATCTTCCGGGGAAAAACTGTTTTTT,CASSLESSGEKLFF
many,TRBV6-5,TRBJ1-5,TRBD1,TGTGCCAGCAGTACAGGGGGCAGGGATCAGCCCCAGCATTTT,CASSTGGRDQPQHF
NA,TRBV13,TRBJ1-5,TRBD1,TGTGCCATGGGCCTGGGGGTTCCAGGGGGTGGACAGCCCCAGCATTTT,CAMGLGVPGGGQPQHF
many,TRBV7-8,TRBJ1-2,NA,TGTGCCAGCAGCTTAGACGCTGTGACAGGAGCTGATCTCTATGGCTACACCTTC,CASSLDAVTGADLYGYTF
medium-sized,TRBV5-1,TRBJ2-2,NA,TGCGCCAGCAGCTTGGGAGTAGGCCTCGACACCGGGGAGCTGTTTTTT,CASSLGVGLDTGELFF
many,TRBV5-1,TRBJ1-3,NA,TGCGCCAGCAGCGGGGCCGGGACCGCCGGTGATGGAAACACCATATATTTT,CASSGAGTAGDGNTIYF
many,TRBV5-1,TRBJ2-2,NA,TGCGCCAGCCGGACGGCCGGGGAGCTGTTTTTT,CASRTAGELFF
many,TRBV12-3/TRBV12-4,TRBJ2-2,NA,TGTGCCAGCAGTTTAGGGGGGCATGTGACCGGGGAGCTGTTTTTT,CASSLGGHVTGELFF
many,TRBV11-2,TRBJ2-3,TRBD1,TGTGCCAGCAGCTTAAGGCGAGCCGGGACAGGGTGGAGAGATACGCAGTATTTT,CASSLRRAGTGWRDTQYF
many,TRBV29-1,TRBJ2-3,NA,TGCAGCGTTGCTTCAACCCGGGGCACAGATACGCAGTATTTT,CSVASTRGTDTQYF
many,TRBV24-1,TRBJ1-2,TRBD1,TGTGCCACCAGCCGGACAGGGGGCTACGGCTACACCTTC,CATSRTGGYGYTF
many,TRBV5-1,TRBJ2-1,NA,TGCGCCAGCAGCTTGGAAGGGGGCTACAATGAGCAGTTCTTC,CASSLEGGYNEQFF
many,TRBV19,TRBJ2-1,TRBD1,TGTGCCAGTAGTATCGGGACAGGGTATAATGAGCAGTTCTTC,CASSIGTGYNEQFF
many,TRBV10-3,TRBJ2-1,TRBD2,TGTGCCATCAGTGAGGCGGGGGGCCGATACAATGAGCAGTTCTTC,CAISEAGGRYNEQFF
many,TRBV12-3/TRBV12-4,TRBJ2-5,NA,TGTGCCAGCACCCTTAGGGAGACCCAGTACTTC,CASTLRETQYF
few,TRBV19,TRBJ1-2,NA,TGTGCCAGTAGTATTTCGACAGTTACTAACTATGGCTACACCTTC,CASSISTVTNYGYTF
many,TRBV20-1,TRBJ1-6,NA,TGCAGTGCTAGTTACAGGGCTGATTCACCCCTCCACTTT,CSASYRADSPLHF
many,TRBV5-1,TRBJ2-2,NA,TGCGCCAGCAGCTTGGAGCTGGGGGACACCGGGGAGCTGTTTTTT,CASSLELGDTGELFF
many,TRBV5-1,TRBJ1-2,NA,TGCGCCAGCAGCTTGGACCGGGGGCGGGATGGCTACACCTTC,CASSLDRGRDGYTF
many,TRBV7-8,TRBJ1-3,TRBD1,TGTGCCAGCAGCTTTACAGGGGATCCTGGAAACACCATATATTTT,CASSFTGDPGNTIYF
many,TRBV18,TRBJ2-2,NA,TGTGCCAGCTCACCACTGAGCGGGAACACCGGGGAGCTGTTTTTT,CASSPLSGNTGELFF
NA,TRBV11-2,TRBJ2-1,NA,TGTGTGTGCAGCTTAAATCTAAACGGCCTCTACAATGAGCAGTTCTTC,CVCSLNLNGLYNEQFF
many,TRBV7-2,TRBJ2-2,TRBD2,TGTGCCAGCAACGGGGGGACCGGGGAGCTGTTTTTT,CASNGGTGELFF
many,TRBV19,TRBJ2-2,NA,TGTGCCAGTAGTGGAGACCGCGTGAACACCGGGGAGCTGTTTTTT,CASSGDRVNTGELFF
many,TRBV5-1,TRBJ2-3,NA,TGCGCCAGCAGCTTGGGTCTATCCTTGAGACAATGGAGCACAGATACGCAGTATTTT,CASSLGLSLRQWSTDTQYF
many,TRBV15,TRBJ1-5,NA,TGTGCCACCAGCAGAGATAACGAGCAGGGGTTCAATCAGCCCCAGCATTTT,CATSRDNEQGFNQPQHF
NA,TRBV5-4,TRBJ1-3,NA,TGTGCCAGCAGCTCTGGCCTGGGTACGGGAAACACCATATATTTT,CASSSGLGTGNTIYF
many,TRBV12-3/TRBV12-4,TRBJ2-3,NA,TGTGCCAGCAGTTCTCGGATAGGGCAGTATTTT,CASSSRIGQYF
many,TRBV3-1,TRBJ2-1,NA,TGTGCCAGCAGCCACTGGACTAACAATGAGCAGTTCTTC,CASSHWTNNEQFF
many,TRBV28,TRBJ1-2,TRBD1,TGTGCCAGCAGTTCTGGACAGGGCCTCTATGGCTACACCTTC,CASSSGQGLYGYTF
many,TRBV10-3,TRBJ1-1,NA,TGTGCCATCACCCCCGAAGTAGGGGTAATGGGTAACACTGAAGCTTTCTTT,CAITPEVGVMGNTEAFF
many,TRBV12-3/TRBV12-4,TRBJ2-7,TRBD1,TGTGCCAGCACCCGACAGGGAGCCGTCTACGAGCAGTACTTC,CASTRQGAVYEQYF
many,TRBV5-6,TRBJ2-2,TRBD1,TGTGCCAGCAGAGCTGACAGGGGCATCGCCGGGGAGCTGTTTTTT,CASRADRGIAGELFF
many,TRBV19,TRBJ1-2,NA,TGTGCCAGTAGTATCAGGCGGGCTTCGGAAGGCTACACCTTC,CASSIRRASEGYTF